This TCR beta chain appears in the sequencing data of a study of T cell responses to AZD1222 COVID-19 vaccine. General study results and limits: Epitopes outside B.1.351 and B.1.1.7 mutated regions reportedly drew nearly half of spike TCRs. Most donors were white British and more were female, and clonal diversity was possibly underestimated. Distributed over spike, vaccine-associated CD4 TCRs predominated at 160-218 and 743-854.

On this clone: The antigen is undetermined.

TCRdb's copy holds only in-frame clones and misses some; the assay was immunoSEQ multiplex PCR. The profile covers about 200,000 clones, with approximately 90% appearing a single time and 3.4% taken by the ten largest. Second-dose groups at about 4 or about 12 weeks were pooled. This sequence was found in an adult who received the AZD1222 COVID-19 vaccine. The sequencing here drew on peripheral blood, taken 28 days after the second AZD1222 dose.

In nucleotides, the CDR3 is TGTGCCAGCAGTTATCGTCCGGGACAGGGTACTGAAGCTTTCTTT. This codes for CASSYRPGQGTEAFF. The chain recombines TRBV2 with TRBJ1-1; TRBD1 matches at 9 bases. The CDR3 length is 15 residues. The V gene's germline CDR1 is SNHLY and CDR2 FYNNEI. Trimming took 5 bases from V and 5 from J; bases not matched to a gene: 9.